A selection of T cell receptor beta chains follows, all from one sample in a study of tumor-infiltrating lymphocytes in primary liver carcinoma. A single record per CDR3 protein comes from TCRdb applying MiXCR to the multiplex PCR reads. The repertoire holds 300,000 to 350,000 distinct CDR3 sequences, with 50% to 60% as singletons. Sequencing was done on a sample of peripheral blood. These receptors came from a young woman with primary liver carcinoma and hepatitis B virus infection. The CDR3 runs from the conserved cysteine through the conserved F or W. D genes are given only for firm matches. The size field is filled for only some rows; it gives once, few, many or a size class.

cdr3_nt,cdr3_aa,j_call,clone_size,d_call,v_call
TGTACCAGCAGACTGACAGGGAGTAACTATGGCTACACCTTC,CTSRLTGSNYGYTF,TRBJ1-2,NA,TRBD1,TRBV5-4
TGTGCCAGCAAGCGGACACTCTACGAGCAGAACTTC,CASKRTLYEQNF,TRBJ2-7,NA,NA,TRBV28
TGTGCCAGTAGCCCGATCACTAGCGGGAAAATCAATGGGCAGTTCTTC,CASSPITSGKINGQFF,TRBJ2-1,NA,TRBD2,TRBV7-9
TGCGCCAGCAGCCAAGAGGGGTTTGGGACAGGGGGCTATGGCTACACCTTC,CASSQEGFGTGGYGYTF,TRBJ1-2,few,TRBD1,TRBV4-1
TGCAGCGCAACAAGGGGGGGGGAGCTGTTTTTT,CSATRGGELFF,TRBJ2-2,once,NA,TRBV29-1
TGTGCCAGCAATCCTTGGTTGGGGGCCCAAGGGACCCAGTACTTC,CASNPWLGAQGTQYF,TRBJ2-5,NA,NA,TRBV2
TGTGCCAGCAGCACAAGCCAGTTAAACACTGAAGCTTTCTTT,CASSTSQLNTEAFF,TRBJ1-1,NA,NA,TRBV11-3
TGCAGCATTGGGGTGGGGAGCAATCAGCCTCAGCATTTT,CSIGVGSNQPQHF,TRBJ1-5,NA,NA,TRBV29-1
NA,CAWSADFGPGGAFF,TRBJ1-1,NA,NA,TRBV30
TGTGCCAGCAGCTTCACGGCGGGACAGGGGGGGATGAATGAGCAGTTCTTC,CASSFTAGQGGMNEQFF,TRBJ2-1,few,TRBD1,TRBV7-9
TGCGCCAGCACTGCCCAAGACCGGAACACCGGGGAGCTGTTTTTT,CASTAQDRNTGELFF,TRBJ2-2,few,NA,TRBV5-1
TGTGCCAGCAGGGGGGACTGGACTAGCGGGTCATACGAGCAGTACTTC,CASRGDWTSGSYEQYF,TRBJ2-7,NA,TRBD2,TRBV6-1
TGCAGCGTTGGTACTATACGTTTCCAAGAGACCCAGTACTTC,CSVGTIRFQETQYF,TRBJ2-5,NA,NA,TRBV29-1
TGTGTCAGCAGAGAGGGGGTGTTAAACAATCAGCCCCAGCATTTT,CVSREGVLNNQPQHF,TRBJ1-5,NA,NA,TRBV2
TGTACCAGCAGTGGTTGGACAGCGCCCAATCAGCCCCAGCATTTT,CTSSGWTAPNQPQHF,TRBJ1-5,NA,NA,TRBV6-1
TGTGCCAGCAGCTACCCCCGGGGGACATCTCCCACAGATACGCAGTATTTT,CASSYPRGTSPTDTQYF,TRBJ2-3,NA,NA,TRBV7-9
TGTGCCAGCAGCAAGCAAACGGGACAGAACTACGAGCAGTACTTC,CASSKQTGQNYEQYF,TRBJ2-7,large,TRBD1,TRBV11-2
TGTGCCAGCAGTTACGACCCTGCGTCGAACACCATATATTTT,CASSYDPASNTIYF,TRBJ1-3,NA,NA,TRBV11-2
TGTGACAGCAGGAGCGGAGTCGGCACAGATACGCAGTATTTT,CDSRSGVGTDTQYF,TRBJ2-3,NA,NA,TRBV12-3/TRBV12-4
TGTGCCAGCAGCCGGCGGGAGGGCCCCTACAATGAGCAGTTCTTC,CASSRREGPYNEQFF,TRBJ2-1,many,TRBD2,TRBV11-3
TGCGCCAGCAGCCCCAGAGGGGTAGCGGGGGGGCGTAGTGAGCAGTTCTTC,CASSPRGVAGGRSEQFF,TRBJ2-1,once,TRBD2,TRBV4-1
TGTGCCAGCAGTTTACTATCCGGACACCCTGGGGACTATGGCTACACCTTC,CASSLLSGHPGDYGYTF,TRBJ1-2,NA,NA,TRBV28
TGTGCCAGCAAACGACCGGGACTCTCCTACGAGCAGTACTTC,CASKRPGLSYEQYF,TRBJ2-7,many,NA,TRBV28
TGTGCCAGCAGCTTATTCGTGTTCTCTGGGGCCAACGTCCTGACTTTC,CASSLFVFSGANVLTF,TRBJ2-6,NA,NA,TRBV13
TGTGCCAGCAGTACTAGCGGGAACACCGGGGAGCTGTTTTTT,CASSTSGNTGELFF,TRBJ2-2,many,TRBD2,TRBV11-3
TGTGCCAGCAGCCCGAGTCCGAATCAGTCCCAGCATTTT,CASSPSPNQSQHF,TRBJ1-5,NA,NA,TRBV4-1
TGTGCCAGCAGCTTAGGGAGGACAGACCGCAATCAGCCCCAGCATTTT,CASSLGRTDRNQPQHF,TRBJ1-5,few,NA,TRBV7-9
TGTGCCAGCAGCCCTCGAAATAGCAGGAGTCAGCACTTCTTC,CASSPRNSRSQHFF,TRBJ2-1,NA,NA,TRBV11-3
TGTGCCAGCTGCCAAGATGAACTAGCCCACGAGCAGTACTTC,CASCQDELAHEQYF,TRBJ2-7,NA,NA,TRBV14
TGTGCCAGCAGCATCAGCCGGCCTAGCGGGAGCAGGGAGCAGTTCTTC,CASSISRPSGSREQFF,TRBJ2-1,many,TRBD2,TRBV11-2
TGTGCCAGCAGCTTGGCCTTGGGACAGGGGATCCAGTACTTC,CASSLALGQGIQYF,TRBJ2-5,few,TRBD1,TRBV5-4
TGTGCCAGCAGACGACTTGGCTCCTACAATGAGCAGTTCTTC,CASRRLGSYNEQFF,TRBJ2-1,many,NA,TRBV11-2
TGTGCCAGCAGTTACGGAGGGGGCAAGAACAATGAGCAGTTCTTC,CASSYGGGKNNEQFF,TRBJ2-1,many,NA,TRBV6-2/TRBV6-3
TGTGCCAGCAGGGACATAAGAAACACCGGGGAGCTGTTTTTT,CASRDIRNTGELFF,TRBJ2-2,NA,NA,TRBV6-2/TRBV6-3
TGTGCCAGCAGCCGGACAGAGTTTGGTGAAAAACTGTTTTTT,CASSRTEFGEKLFF,TRBJ1-4,NA,NA,TRBV7-9
TGTGCCAGCAGCCCCGGATGGACAGGGCGCGGCTACACCTTC,CASSPGWTGRGYTF,TRBJ1-2,many,TRBD1,TRBV11-2
TGCGCCAGCAGCTTAAAGGACAGGGACACCGGGGAGCTGTTTTTT,CASSLKDRDTGELFF,TRBJ2-2,few,TRBD1,TRBV5-1
TGTGCCAGCAGCCTAAGACAGGGATTGCCCGGGGAGCTGTTTTTT,CASSLRQGLPGELFF,TRBJ2-2,once,TRBD1,TRBV7-9
TGTGCCAGCTCTTGGGTATCTGGGGCCAACGTCCTGACTTTC,CASSWVSGANVLTF,TRBJ2-6,many,NA,TRBV6-1
TGTGCCAGCAGTCCGTGGAGGGCAGATACGCAGTATTTT,CASSPWRADTQYF,TRBJ2-3,NA,NA,TRBV28
TGTGCCAGCATCCGGGCGGGATCGGACACAGATACGCAGTATTTT,CASIRAGSDTDTQYF,TRBJ2-3,few,NA,TRBV7-9
TGTGCCAGCTCACCGGATACTAGCGGGATCTACAATGAGCAGTTCTTC,CASSPDTSGIYNEQFF,TRBJ2-1,NA,TRBD2,TRBV18
TGTGCCAGCAGCTTGTACCACGGGCCGGGCCGCTCCTACAATGAGCAGTTCTTC,CASSLYHGPGRSYNEQFF,TRBJ2-1,many,NA,TRBV11-2
TGTGCCAACAGCCGAGGACTAGCGGGGGTCGGGTACAATGAGCAGTTCTTC,CANSRGLAGVGYNEQFF,TRBJ2-1,once,TRBD2,TRBV11-2
TGTGCCAGCAGCTTAGGGTTCGCGGAGAACAATGAGCAGTTCTTC,CASSLGFAENNEQFF,TRBJ2-1,NA,NA,TRBV7-9
TGTACCAGCAGTCCAGACGTAGTCGCCGGGGAGCTGTTTTTT,CTSSPDVVAGELFF,TRBJ2-2,NA,NA,TRBV12-3/TRBV12-4
TGTGCCAGCAGTCTCCCCATTGGGGGTTACGAGCAGTACTTC,CASSLPIGGYEQYF,TRBJ2-7,few,NA,TRBV28
TGTACCAGTAGCCGACAAAAATCCAATGAGCAGTTCTTC,CTSSRQKSNEQFF,TRBJ2-1,NA,NA,TRBV11-3
TGTGCCAGCACTGGCCAGCCTGGAGGGACCCAGTACTTC,CASTGQPGGTQYF,TRBJ2-5,few,NA,TRBV6-2/TRBV6-3
TGTGCCAGTAGTCGGGGACCCAACAATGAGCAGTTCTTC,CASSRGPNNEQFF,TRBJ2-1,NA,NA,TRBV19
TGTGCCAGCAAGGACGGTATATCGTACCAAGAGACCCAGTACTTC,CASKDGISYQETQYF,TRBJ2-5,NA,NA,TRBV5-4
TGTGCCAGCAGCGTTGGACTAGCCTCCTACAATGAGCAGTTCTTC,CASSVGLASYNEQFF,TRBJ2-1,few,TRBD2,TRBV5-4